The T cell receptor beta chain under discussion was sequenced for a study of T-cell reconstitution after alpha-beta-depleted transplantation in children. The junction had 10 bases not matched to a gene; V was cut back by 6 bases and J by 8 bases. The length of the CDR3 is 14 residues. This clonotype was seen a handful of times. This sample's TCRbeta library carried unique molecular identifier barcodes. TCRdb reanalysed the PCR reads using MiXCR and keeps one entry per CDR3 protein. The sample contains approximately 1,000,000 distinct CDR3 sequences, roughly 29% of which appear only once. The receptor's source is a boy younger than two who had a stem cell transplant for SCID, so the T cells may come from the graft donor. The source material was PBMCs, mostly from graft donor cells, sampled 360 days after TCRalphabeta/CD19-depleted stem cell transplant. This rearrangement joins TRBV12-3 or TRBV12-4 to TRBJ1-2, with 9 nucleotides matching TRBD1. CDR3 in DNA: TGTGCCAGCAGCCAAACGGGACAGGGAGGGGGCTACACCTTC. It yields the protein CASSQTGQGGGYTF.